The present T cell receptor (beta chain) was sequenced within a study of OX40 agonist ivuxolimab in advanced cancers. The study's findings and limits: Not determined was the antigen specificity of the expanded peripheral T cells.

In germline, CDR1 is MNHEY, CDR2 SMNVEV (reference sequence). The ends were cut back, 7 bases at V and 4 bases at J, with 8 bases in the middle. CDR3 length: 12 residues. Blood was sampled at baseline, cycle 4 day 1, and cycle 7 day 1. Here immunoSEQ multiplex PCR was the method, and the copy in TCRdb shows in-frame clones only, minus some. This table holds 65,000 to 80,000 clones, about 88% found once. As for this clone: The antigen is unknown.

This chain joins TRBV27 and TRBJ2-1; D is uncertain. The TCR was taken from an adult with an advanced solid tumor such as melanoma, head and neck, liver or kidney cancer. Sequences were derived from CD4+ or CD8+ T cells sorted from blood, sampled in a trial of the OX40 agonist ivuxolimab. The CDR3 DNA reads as TGTGCCAGCAAAACTACTTACAATGAGCAGTTCTTC. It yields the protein CASKTTYNEQFF.